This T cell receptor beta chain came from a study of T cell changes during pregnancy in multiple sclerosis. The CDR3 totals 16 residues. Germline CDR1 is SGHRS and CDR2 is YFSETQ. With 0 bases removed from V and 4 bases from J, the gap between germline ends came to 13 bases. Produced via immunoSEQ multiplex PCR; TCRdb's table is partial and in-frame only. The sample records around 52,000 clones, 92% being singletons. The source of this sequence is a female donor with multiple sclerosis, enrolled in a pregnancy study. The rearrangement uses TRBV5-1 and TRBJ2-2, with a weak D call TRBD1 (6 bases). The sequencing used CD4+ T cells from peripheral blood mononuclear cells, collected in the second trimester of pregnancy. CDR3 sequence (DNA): TGCGCCAGCAGCTTGGCCCTCGAAGGGGGCACCGGGGAGCTGTTTTTT. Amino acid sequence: CASSLALEGGTGELFF.